The 19 T cell receptor beta chains given below trace back to one sample, sequenced in a study of T cell repertoires in cytomegalovirus infection. No cognate antigen is known for these TCRs. TCRdb re-called the reads with MiXCR, one entry per CDR3 protein. The data hold about 920,000 distinct CDR3 sequences, with around a third observed a single time. Material: cultured CD8+ T cells from PBMCs, obtained from culture after CMV antigen stimulation. The receptors shown here come from a human donor in good health (CMV status not recorded). Some clones in this sample may be carry-over from other donors' samples.

Only a few counts were recorded for this clonotype. V usage is TRBV19 and J usage is TRBJ1-5; possibly TRBD1 for D (5 bases). The V gene's germline CDR1 is LNHDA and CDR2 SQIVND (reference sequence). Trimming took off 4 bases at V and 1 base at J, with 11 bases between the two ends. The CDR3 runs 15 residues. CDR3 residues: CASSTLGESNQPQHF. In DNA, the CDR3 is TGTGCCAGTAGTACCCTGGGGGAAAGCAATCAGCCCCAGCATTTT.

This clonotype was picked up many times. Compared with germline, one end of the junction differs, possibly owing to a read error. The chain couples TRBV4-1 to TRBJ1-1; TRBD1 might be the D (6 bases). The CDR3 covers 11 residues. CDR1 MGHRA and CDR2 YSYEKL come from the germline V gene. This chain's CDR3 is CASSQGGEAFF. The CDR3 DNA is TGTGCCAGCAGCCAAGGGGGAGAGGCTTTCTTT.

In its sample, this clonotype was seen a few times. V is TRBV7-9 and J is TRBJ2-7, with 8 positions matching TRBD2. The CDR3 is 15 residues long. After removal of 5 bases from V and 7 bases from J, the junction contained 13 bases not matched to a gene. The germline V gene encodes CDR1 SEHNR and CDR2 FQNEAQ (reference sequence). The CDR3 spells CASSNSSLGGGEQYF. CDR3 sequence (DNA): TGTGCCAGCAGCAACAGCTCGCTCGGGGGGGGGGAGCAGTACTTC.

The CDR3 protein is CASSLGLFLEETQYF. In DNA, the CDR3 is TGCGCCAGCAGCTTGGGACTGTTCCTGGAAGAGACCCAGTACTTC. The chain has TRBV5-1 and TRBJ2-5; D is ambiguous. The V gene lost 0 bases and the J gene lost 3 bases, with 12 bases spanning the gap. CDR3 length: 15 residues. Germline V gives CDR1 SGHRS, CDR2 YFSETQ.

In this sample, this clonotype turned up a few times. The chain is built from TRBV12-3 or TRBV12-4 and TRBJ2-3; possible D gene TRBD1, 7 bases. This CDR3 has 17 residues. Trimming pared 6 bases from V and 2 bases from J, leaving 21 bases between. The CDR3, as DNA: TGTGCCAGCAGACCTCGCGGGGACAGACGCGACACAGATACGCAGTATTTT. Amino acids: CASRPRGDRRDTDTQYF.

The chain is built from TRBV2 and TRBJ1-1; D not resolved. The CDR3 is made up of 14 amino acids. The V gene lost 6 bases and the J gene lost 10 bases, with 21 bases spanning the gap. Germline CDR1 and CDR2: SNHLY and FYNNEI. The CDR3 loop is CASREETPRKGAFF. The CDR3 DNA is TGTGCCAGCAGGGAGGAGACACCAAGAAAGGGAGCTTTCTTT.

V and J are TRBV7-6 and TRBJ2-7; 9 positions agree with TRBD1. Trimming at V came to 1 base and at J to 3 bases, leaving 7 bases not matched to a gene. Looked up from germline, CDR1 is SGHVS and CDR2 is FNYEAQ. CDR3 length: 16 amino acids. CDR3 DNA: TGTGCCAGCAGCTTAGATATCCGGGACAGGGACTACGAGCAGTACTTC. It is translated as CASSLDIRDRDYEQYF.

This clonotype has only a few counts. The V call is TRBV27, the J call TRBJ2-5, with D possibly being TRBD2 (7 bases). This CDR3 region has 15 residues. With 1 base removed from V and 5 bases from J, the gap between germline ends came to 14 bases. Germline V gene data show CDR1 as MNHEY and CDR2 as SMNVEV (reference sequence). The CDR3 DNA follows: TGTGCCAGCAGTTTATTTCGGGGGGCGTATGAGACCCAGTACTTC. It translates to CASSLFRGAYETQYF.

This clonotype has a handful of counts. The CDR3 here is CASSLVDQSSYNEQFF. Here the CDR3 DNA reads TGTGCCAGCAGCTTAGTAGACCAGAGCTCCTACAATGAGCAGTTCTTC. V and J are TRBV7-9 and TRBJ2-1; D is undetermined. The CDR3 contains 16 residues. Trimming pared 1 base from V and 0 bases from J, leaving 10 bases between. Germline CDR1 is SEHNR and CDR2 is FQNEAQ (reference sequence). The variable domain in full, with the rest retrieved from reference TRBV7-9 and TRBJ2-1, is DTGVSQNPRHKITKRGQNVTFRCDPISEHNRLYWYRQTLGQGPEFLTYFQNEAQLEKSRLLSDRFSAERPKGSFSTLEIQRTEQGDSAMYLCASSLVDQSSYNEQFFGPGTRLTVL.

J is TRBJ2-1 and V is TRBV27; D is tentatively TRBD1 or TRBD2 (5 bases each). Trimming cost V 6 bases and J 7 bases, with 13 bases left between them. The CDR3 spans 13 residues. Germline CDR1 reads MNHEY; CDR2 reads SMNVEV (reference sequence). CDR3 sequence reads: CASSHGTLNEQFF. CDR3 nucleotide sequence: TGTGCCAGCAGCCACGGGACCCTAAATGAGCAGTTCTTC.

This chain connects TRBV6-2 or TRBV6-3 to TRBJ2-3, with 8 bases fitting TRBD1. The CDR3 loop spans 17 amino acids. Germline assignment: CDR1 MNHEY and CDR2 SVGEGT. V lost 5 bases, J lost 2 bases, and 12 bases stayed unmatched. CDR3 DNA sequence: TGTGCCAGCAGTCACCAGACAGGGGACCTATTCACAGATACGCAGTATTTT. Its translation: CASSHQTGDLFTDTQYF.

The V gene is TRBV29-1, the J gene TRBJ1-1; D gene uncertain. V was pared by 1 base and J by 0 bases, with 9 bases between. The CDR3 runs to 14 residues. Germline V gene lookup returns CDR1 SQVTM and CDR2 ANQGSEA. The DNA of the CDR3 is TGCAGCGTTGAAGGGGTACCTATGAACACTGAAGCTTTCTTT. Amino acids: CSVEGVPMNTEAFF.

The sample holds a few counts of this clonotype. In DNA, the CDR3 is TGTGCCAGCAGTTACGCCTCAAGGGGGGTAGCGGCCACAGATACGCAGTATTTT. It translates to CASSYASRGVAATDTQYF. The chain employs TRBV6-5 and TRBJ2-3; perhaps D is TRBD1 or TRBD2 (6 bases each). Trimming left V 2 bases short and J 2 bases short, with 20 bases between. The CDR3 length is 18 residues. Germline V lookup: CDR1 MNHEY, CDR2 SVGAGI.

This clonotype was detected a few times. This rearrangement joins TRBV27 to TRBJ1-5, with D maybe TRBD1 (6 bases). The ends were cut back, 4 bases at V and 5 bases at J, with 12 bases in the middle. The CDR3 extends over 14 amino acids. The germline V gene has CDR1 MNHEY and CDR2 SMNVEV (reference sequence). In nucleotides, the CDR3 is TGTGCCAGCAGTTATTCCCGGGGGCATCAGCCCCAGCATTTT. This codes for CASSYSRGHQPQHF.

This clonotype was picked up a small number of times. The genes are TRBV18 and TRBJ2-1; 9 bases are a match to TRBD1. This CDR3 is 15 amino acids long. Germline V gives CDR1 KGHSH, CDR2 LQKENI. V was clipped by 2 bases and J by 6 bases; unmatched bases: 5. CDR3: CASSPRTGDPNEQFF. The CDR3 bases are TGTGCCAGCTCACCAAGGACAGGGGACCCCAATGAGCAGTTCTTC.

The chain recombines TRBV27 with TRBJ2-3; 11 bases fit TRBD2. The germline CDR1 and CDR2 sequences are MNHEY and SMNVEV (reference sequence). The CDR3 loop spans 16 amino acids. Trimming removed 6 bases from V and 2 bases from J; junction bases left unmatched: 7. The CDR3 loop is CASSKTTSGNTDTQYF. DNA of the CDR3: TGTGCCAGCAGCAAGACGACTAGCGGGAACACAGATACGCAGTATTTT.

The rearrangement joins TRBV2 to TRBJ2-1, with a weak D call TRBD1 (6 bases). Trimming removed 6 bases at V and 0 bases at J, with 15 bases between. The germline CDR1 and CDR2 sequences are SNHLY and FYNNEI. The CDR3 is 16 residues long. CDR3 sequence: CASRGGTFLSYNEQFF. The CDR3 DNA follows: TGTGCCAGCAGAGGGGGAACCTTCCTCTCCTACAATGAGCAGTTCTTC.

There are many counts of this clonotype. V gene TRBV5-5 combines with J gene TRBJ1-5, with no clear D. The germline V and J ends were trimmed by 0 bases and 3 bases, with 7 bases remaining between them. The CDR3 spans 14 residues. Germline CDR1 and CDR2: SGHKS and YYEKEE (reference sequence). CDR3 in DNA: TGTGCCAGCAGCTTGGACGTACACAATCAGCCCCAGCATTTT. Residues: CASSLDVHNQPQHF. The full variable domain, with the rest looked up from reference TRBV5-5 and TRBJ1-5, is DAGVTQSPTHLIKTRGQQVTLRCSPISGHKSVSWYQQVLGQGPQFIFQYYEKEERGRGNFPDRFSARQFPNYSSELNVNALLLGDSALYLCASSLDVHNQPQHFGDGTRLSIL.

The V and J genes are TRBV6-2 or TRBV6-3 and TRBJ2-7, with a possible D match to TRBD1 (5 bases). Germline V gives CDR1 MNHEY, CDR2 SVGEGT. Between the trimmed V and J ends, which lost 5 bases and 0 bases, there was a span of 11 bases. The CDR3 has 14 amino acids. CDR3 in amino acids: CASSDSVSSYEQYV. In nucleotides, the CDR3 is TGTGCCAGCAGTGACAGTGTGAGCTCCTACGAGCAGTACGTC.